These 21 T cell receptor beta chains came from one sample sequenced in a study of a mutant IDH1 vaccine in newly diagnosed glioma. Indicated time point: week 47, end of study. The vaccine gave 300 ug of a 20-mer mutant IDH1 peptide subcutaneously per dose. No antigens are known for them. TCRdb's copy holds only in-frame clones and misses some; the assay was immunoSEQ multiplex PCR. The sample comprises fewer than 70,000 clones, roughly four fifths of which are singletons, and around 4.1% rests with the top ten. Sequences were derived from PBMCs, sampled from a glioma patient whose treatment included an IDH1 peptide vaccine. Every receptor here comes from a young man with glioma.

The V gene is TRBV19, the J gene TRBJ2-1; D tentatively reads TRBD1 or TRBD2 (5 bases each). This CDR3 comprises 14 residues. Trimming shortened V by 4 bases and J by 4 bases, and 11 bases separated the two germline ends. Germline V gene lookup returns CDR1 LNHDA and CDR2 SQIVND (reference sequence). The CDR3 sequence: CASSSYGGYNEQFF. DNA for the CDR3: TGTGCCAGTAGTAGTTATGGGGGATACAATGAGCAGTTCTTC.

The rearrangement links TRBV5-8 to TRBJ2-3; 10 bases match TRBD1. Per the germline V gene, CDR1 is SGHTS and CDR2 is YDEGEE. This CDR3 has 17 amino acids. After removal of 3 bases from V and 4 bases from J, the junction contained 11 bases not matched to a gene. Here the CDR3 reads CASSSTPGTGVADTQYF. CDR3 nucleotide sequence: TGTGCCAGCAGCTCTACCCCCGGGACAGGGGTGGCAGATACGCAGTATTTT.

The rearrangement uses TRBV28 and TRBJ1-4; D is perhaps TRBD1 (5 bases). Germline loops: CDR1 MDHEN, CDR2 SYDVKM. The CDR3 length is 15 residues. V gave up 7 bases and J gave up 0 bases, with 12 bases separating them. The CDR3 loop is CASTPLGATNEKLFF. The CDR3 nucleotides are TGTGCCAGCACCCCCCTGGGGGCAACTAATGAAAAACTGTTTTTT.

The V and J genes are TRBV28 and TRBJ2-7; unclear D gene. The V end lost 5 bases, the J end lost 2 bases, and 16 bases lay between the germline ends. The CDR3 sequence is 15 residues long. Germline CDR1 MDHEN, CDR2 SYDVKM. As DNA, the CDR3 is TGTGCCAGCAGTCCCAGTCCCGCTATTACCTACGAGCAGTACTTC. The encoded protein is CASSPSPAITYEQYF.

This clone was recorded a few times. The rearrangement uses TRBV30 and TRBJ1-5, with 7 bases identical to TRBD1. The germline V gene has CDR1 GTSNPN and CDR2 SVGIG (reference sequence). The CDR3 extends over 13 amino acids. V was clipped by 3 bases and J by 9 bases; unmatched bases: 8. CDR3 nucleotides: TGTGCCTGGAGACAGGGGTCCCTATTGCCCCAGCATTTT. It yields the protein CAWRQGSLLPQHF.

The CDR3 sequence is CAWTGGRNEQFF. In nucleotides, the CDR3 is TGTGCCTGGACAGGGGGAAGGAATGAGCAGTTCTTC. The chain couples TRBV30 to TRBJ2-1; 7 positions match TRBD1. V gave up 4 bases and J gave up 7 bases; unmatched junction bases: 4. The CDR3 is 12 amino acids. The V gene's germline CDR1 is GTSNPN and CDR2 SVGIG (reference sequence).

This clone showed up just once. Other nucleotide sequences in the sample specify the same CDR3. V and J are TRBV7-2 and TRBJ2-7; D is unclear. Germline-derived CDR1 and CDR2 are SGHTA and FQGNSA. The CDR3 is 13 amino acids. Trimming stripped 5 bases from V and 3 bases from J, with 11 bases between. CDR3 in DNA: TGTGCCAGCAGCCCGAACTTGTTCTACGAGCAGTACTTC. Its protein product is CASSPNLFYEQYF. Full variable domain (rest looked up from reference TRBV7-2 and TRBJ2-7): GAGVSQSPSNKVTEKGKDVELRCDPISGHTALYWYRQSLGQGLEFLIYFQGNSAPDKSGLPSDRFSAERTGGSVSTLTIQRTQQEDSAVYLCASSPNLFYEQYFGPGTRLTVT.

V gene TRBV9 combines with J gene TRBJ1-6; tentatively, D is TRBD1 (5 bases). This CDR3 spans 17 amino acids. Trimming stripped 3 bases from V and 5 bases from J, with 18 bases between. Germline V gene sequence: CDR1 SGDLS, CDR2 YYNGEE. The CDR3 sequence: CASSAPTQGVDNSPLHF. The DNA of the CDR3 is TGTGCCAGCAGCGCCCCAACGCAGGGAGTCGATAATTCACCCCTCCACTTT.

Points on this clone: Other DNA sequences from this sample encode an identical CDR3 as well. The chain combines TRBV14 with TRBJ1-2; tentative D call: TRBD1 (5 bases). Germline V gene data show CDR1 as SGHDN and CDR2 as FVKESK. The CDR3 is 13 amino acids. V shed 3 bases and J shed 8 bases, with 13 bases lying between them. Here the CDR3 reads CASSHRQFGGYTF. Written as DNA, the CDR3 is TGTGCCAGCAGCCACCGACAGTTTGGAGGCTACACCTTC.

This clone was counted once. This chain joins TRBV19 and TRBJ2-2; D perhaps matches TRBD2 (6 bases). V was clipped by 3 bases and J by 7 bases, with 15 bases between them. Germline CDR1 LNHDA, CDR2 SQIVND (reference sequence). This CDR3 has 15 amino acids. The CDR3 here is CASSMRGAVGGELFF. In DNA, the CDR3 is TGTGCCAGTAGTATGCGCGGGGCCGTGGGCGGGGAGCTGTTTTTT.

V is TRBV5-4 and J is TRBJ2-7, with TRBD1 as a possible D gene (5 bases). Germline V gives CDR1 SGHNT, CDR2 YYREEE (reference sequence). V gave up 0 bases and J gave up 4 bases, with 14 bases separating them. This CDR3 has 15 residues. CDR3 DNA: TGTGCCAGCAGCTTGGATGGGGCGACGGTGTACGAGCAGTACTTC. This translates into CASSLDGATVYEQYF.

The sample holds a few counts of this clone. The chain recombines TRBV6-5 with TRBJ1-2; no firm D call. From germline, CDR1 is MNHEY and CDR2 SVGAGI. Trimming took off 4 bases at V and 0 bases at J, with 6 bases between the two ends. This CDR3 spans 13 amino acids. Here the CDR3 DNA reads TGTGCCAGCAGTTCGGGCCCTAACTATGGCTACACCTTC. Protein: CASSSGPNYGYTF.

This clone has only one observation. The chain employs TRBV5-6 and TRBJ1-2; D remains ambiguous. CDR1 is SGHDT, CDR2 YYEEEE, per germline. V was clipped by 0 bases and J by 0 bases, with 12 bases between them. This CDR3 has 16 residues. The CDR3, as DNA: TGTGCCAGCAGCTTGGGTCGACTGCAGGCTAACTATGGCTACACCTTC. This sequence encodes CASSLGRLQANYGYTF.

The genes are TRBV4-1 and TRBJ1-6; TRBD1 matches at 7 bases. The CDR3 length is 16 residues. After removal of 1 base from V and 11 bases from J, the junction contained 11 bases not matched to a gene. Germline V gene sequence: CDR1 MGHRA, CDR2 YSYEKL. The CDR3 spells CASSQAPTGSSAPLHF. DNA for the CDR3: TGCGCCAGCAGCCAAGCCCCGACAGGGAGTAGCGCACCCCTCCACTTT.

The CDR3: CASSSRVGVIHGYTF. The DNA of the CDR3 is TGTGCCAGCAGTTCGCGCGTCGGGGTCATACATGGCTACACCTTC. The chain recombines TRBV7-2 with TRBJ1-2; no clear D gene. Trimming took 6 bases from V and 6 from J, leaving 20 bases between them. Germline lookup yields CDR1 SGHTA and CDR2 FQGNSA. The CDR3 is 15 amino acids.

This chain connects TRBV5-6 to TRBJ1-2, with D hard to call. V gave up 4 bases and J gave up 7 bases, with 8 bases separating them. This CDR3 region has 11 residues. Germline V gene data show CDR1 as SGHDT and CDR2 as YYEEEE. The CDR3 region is CASSRDFGYTF. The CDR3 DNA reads TGTGCCAGCAGCCGGGATTTTGGCTACACCTTC.

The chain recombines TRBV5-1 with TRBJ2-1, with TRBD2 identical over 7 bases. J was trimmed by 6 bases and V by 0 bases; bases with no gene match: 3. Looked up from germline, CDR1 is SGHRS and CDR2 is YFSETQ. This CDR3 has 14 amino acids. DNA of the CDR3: TGCGCCAGCAGCTTGGCGGGAGGAAGCAATGAGCAGTTCTTC. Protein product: CASSLAGGSNEQFF.

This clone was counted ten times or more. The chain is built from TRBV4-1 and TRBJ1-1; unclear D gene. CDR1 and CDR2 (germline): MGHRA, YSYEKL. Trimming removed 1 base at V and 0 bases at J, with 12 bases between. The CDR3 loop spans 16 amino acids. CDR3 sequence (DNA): TGCGCCAGCAGCCAAGGGACGATGGGTATGAACACTGAAGCTTTCTTT. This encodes CASSQGTMGMNTEAFF.

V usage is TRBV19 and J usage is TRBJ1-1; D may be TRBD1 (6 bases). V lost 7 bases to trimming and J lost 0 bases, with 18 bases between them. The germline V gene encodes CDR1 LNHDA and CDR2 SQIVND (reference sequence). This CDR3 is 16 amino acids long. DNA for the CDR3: TGTGCCAGTACTAATTTTAAGGACAGCATGAACACTGAAGCTTTCTTT. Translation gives CASTNFKDSMNTEAFF. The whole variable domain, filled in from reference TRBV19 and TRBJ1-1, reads DGGITQSPKYLFRKEGQNVTLSCEQNLNHDAMYWYRQDPGQGLRLIYYSQIVNDFQKGDIAEGYSVSREKKESFPLTVTSAQKNPTAFYLCASTNFKDSMNTEAFFGQGTRLTVV.

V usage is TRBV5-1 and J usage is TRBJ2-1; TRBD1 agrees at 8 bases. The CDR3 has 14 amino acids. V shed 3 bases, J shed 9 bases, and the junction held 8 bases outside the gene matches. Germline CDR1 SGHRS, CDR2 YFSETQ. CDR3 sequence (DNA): TGCGCCAGCAGCTCCACTCAGGGGGCGAGTGAGCAGTTCTTC. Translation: CASSSTQGASEQFF.

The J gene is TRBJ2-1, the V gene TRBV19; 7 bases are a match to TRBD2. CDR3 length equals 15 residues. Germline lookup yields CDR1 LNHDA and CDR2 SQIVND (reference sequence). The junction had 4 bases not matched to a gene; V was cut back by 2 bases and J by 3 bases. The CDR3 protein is CASSITRDYYNEQFF. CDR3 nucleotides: TGTGCCAGTAGTATAACTCGGGACTACTACAATGAGCAGTTCTTC.